This TCR beta chain comes out of a study of T cells in Graves' hyperthyroidism and ophthalmopathy. This clonotype was detected ten times or more. Amplification targeted TCR beta CDR3 regions from RNA transcripts. TCR CDR3 underwent first-round RT-PCR with the HTBI primer set. TCRdb called the multiplex PCR reads again in MiXCR, with one record for every CDR3 protein. The data contain approximately 320,000 distinct CDR3 sequences, approximately 15% of them seen just once; the ten biggest clones take up approximately 33%. The V and J ends lost 2 bases and 8 bases respectively, with 22 bases between them. Germline values: CDR1 PRHDT, CDR2 FYEKMQ (reference sequence). CDR3 length equals 17 residues. A patient was excluded if there was uncontrolled infection, other autoimmune disease, pregnancy or lactation. Fresh peripheral blood, more than 8 ml of it, supplied the PBMCs.

This TCR was recovered from a man aged 30 to 39 with Graves' hyperthyroidism. The chain links TRBV13 to TRBJ2-1; either TRBD1 or TRBD2 may fit D (7 bases each). The sequenced sample consisted of blood. The CDR3 region is CASSLRLRGAGGDEQFF. The DNA of the CDR3 is TGTGCCAGCAGCTTAAGGTTACGCGGGGCAGGGGGGGATGAGCAGTTCTTC.